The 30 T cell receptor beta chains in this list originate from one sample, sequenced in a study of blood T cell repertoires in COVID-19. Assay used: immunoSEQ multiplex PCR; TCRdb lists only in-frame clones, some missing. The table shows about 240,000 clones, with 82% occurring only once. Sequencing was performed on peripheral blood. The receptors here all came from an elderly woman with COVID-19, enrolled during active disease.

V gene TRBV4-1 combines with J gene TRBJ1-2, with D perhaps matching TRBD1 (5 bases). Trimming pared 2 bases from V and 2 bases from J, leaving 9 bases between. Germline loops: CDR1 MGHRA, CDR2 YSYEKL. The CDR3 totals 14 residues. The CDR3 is CASSQTGGNYGYTF. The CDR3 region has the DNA TGCGCCAGCAGCCAAACGGGGGGAAACTATGGCTACACCTTC.

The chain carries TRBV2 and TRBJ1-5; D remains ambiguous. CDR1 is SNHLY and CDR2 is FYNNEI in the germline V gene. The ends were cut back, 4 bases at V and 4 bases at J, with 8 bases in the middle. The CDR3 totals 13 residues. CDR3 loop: CASSGGPNQPQHF. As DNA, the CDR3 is TGTGCCAGCAGTGGTGGGCCTAATCAGCCCCAGCATTTT.

The DNA of the CDR3 is TGCGCCAGCAGCCCTGAAAGGGGCACTGAAGCTTTCTTT. Amino acid sequence: CASSPERGTEAFF. The chain employs TRBV5-1 and TRBJ1-1, with D maybe TRBD1 (5 bases). This CDR3 is 13 amino acids long. Trimming cost V 4 bases and J 4 bases, with 11 bases left between them. CDR1 SGHRS and CDR2 YFSETQ come from the germline V gene.

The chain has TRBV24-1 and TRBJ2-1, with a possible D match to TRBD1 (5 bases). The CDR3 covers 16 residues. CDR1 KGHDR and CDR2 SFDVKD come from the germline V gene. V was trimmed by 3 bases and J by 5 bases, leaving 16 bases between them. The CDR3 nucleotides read TGTGCCACCAGTGATCTCGGACATGAGGCCCACAATGAGCAGTTCTTC. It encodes CATSDLGHEAHNEQFF.

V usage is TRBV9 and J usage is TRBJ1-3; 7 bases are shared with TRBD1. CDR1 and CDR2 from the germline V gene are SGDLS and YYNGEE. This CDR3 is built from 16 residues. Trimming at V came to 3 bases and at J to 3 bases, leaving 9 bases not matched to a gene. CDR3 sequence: CASSAFEQGNGNTIYF. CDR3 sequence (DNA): TGTGCCAGCAGCGCATTCGAACAGGGGAATGGAAACACCATATATTTT.

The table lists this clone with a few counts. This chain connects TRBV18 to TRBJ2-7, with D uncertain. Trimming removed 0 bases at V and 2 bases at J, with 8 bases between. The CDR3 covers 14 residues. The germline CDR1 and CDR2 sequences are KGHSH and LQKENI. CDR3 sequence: CASSPPQNTYEQYF. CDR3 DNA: TGTGCCAGCTCACCACCACAGAATACCTACGAGCAGTACTTC.

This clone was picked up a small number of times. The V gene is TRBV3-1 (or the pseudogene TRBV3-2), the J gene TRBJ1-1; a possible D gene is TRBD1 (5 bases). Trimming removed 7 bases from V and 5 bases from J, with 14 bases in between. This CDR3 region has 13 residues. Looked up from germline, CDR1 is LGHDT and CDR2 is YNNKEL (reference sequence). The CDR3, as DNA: TGTGCCAGCACGAGTCAGGGAAGGACTGAAGCTTTCTTT. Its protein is CASTSQGRTEAFF.

CDR3 residues: CASSVEGGSYNEQFF. The CDR3 DNA reads TGTGCCAGCAGCGTAGAAGGGGGCTCCTACAATGAGCAGTTCTTC. The chain couples TRBV9 to TRBJ2-1, with D perhaps TRBD1 (6 bases). The germline gives CDR1 SGDLS, CDR2 YYNGEE. The CDR3 loop spans 15 amino acids. With 0 bases removed from V and 0 bases from J, the gap between germline ends came to 7 bases.

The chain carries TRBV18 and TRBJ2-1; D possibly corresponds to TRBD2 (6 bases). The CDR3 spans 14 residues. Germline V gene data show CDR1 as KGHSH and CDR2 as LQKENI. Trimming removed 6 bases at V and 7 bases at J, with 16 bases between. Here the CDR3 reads CASSLNWRVNEQFF. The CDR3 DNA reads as TGTGCCAGCTCCCTGAACTGGAGGGTGAATGAGCAGTTCTTC.

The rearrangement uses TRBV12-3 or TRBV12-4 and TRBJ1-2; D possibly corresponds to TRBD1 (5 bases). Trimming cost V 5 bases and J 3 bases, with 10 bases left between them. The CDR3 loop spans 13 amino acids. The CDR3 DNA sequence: TGTGCCAGCAGTAGCGGGACTTACTATGGCTACACCTTC. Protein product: CASSSGTYYGYTF.

The CDR3 nucleotides are TGTGCCAGCAGCCGCGGGGGGATAACTAATGAAAAACTGTTTTTT. Amino acids: CASSRGGITNEKLFF. V gene TRBV5-4 combines with J gene TRBJ1-4, with a weak D call TRBD1 (5 bases). The CDR3 runs 15 residues. Deletions cut 4 bases from V and 1 base from J, with 11 bases between. In germline, CDR1 is SGHNT, CDR2 YYREEE (reference sequence). The full variable domain, with the rest looked up from reference TRBV5-4 and TRBJ1-4, is ETGVTQSPTHLIKTRGQQVTLRCSSQSGHNTVSWYQQALGQGPQFIFQYYREEENGRGNFPPRFSGLQFPNYSSELNVNALELDDSALYLCASSRGGITNEKLFFGSGTQLSVL.

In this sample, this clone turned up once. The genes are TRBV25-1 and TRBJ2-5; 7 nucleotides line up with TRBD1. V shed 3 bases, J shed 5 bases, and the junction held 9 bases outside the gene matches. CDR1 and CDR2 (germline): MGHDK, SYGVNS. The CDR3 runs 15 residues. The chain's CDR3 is CASSDFKTGWETQYF. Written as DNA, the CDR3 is TGTGCCAGCAGTGATTTCAAGACAGGGTGGGAGACCCAGTACTTC.

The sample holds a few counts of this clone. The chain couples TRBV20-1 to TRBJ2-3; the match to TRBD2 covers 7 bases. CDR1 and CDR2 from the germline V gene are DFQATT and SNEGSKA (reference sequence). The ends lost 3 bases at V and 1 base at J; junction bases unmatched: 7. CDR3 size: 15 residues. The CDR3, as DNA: TGCAGTGCTAGTCGGGCTAGCGGACGCACAGATACGCAGTATTTT. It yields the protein CSASRASGRTDTQYF.

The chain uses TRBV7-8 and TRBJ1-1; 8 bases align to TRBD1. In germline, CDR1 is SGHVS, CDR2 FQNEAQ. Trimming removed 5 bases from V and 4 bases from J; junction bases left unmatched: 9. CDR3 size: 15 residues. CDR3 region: CASSPTGTGVTEAFF. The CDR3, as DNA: TGTGCCAGCAGCCCGACTGGGACAGGCGTCACTGAAGCTTTCTTT.

The CDR3, as DNA: TGTGCCAGCAGCCAAGATGACAGACTCAATGAGCAGTTCTTC. As protein: CASSQDDRLNEQFF. The chain links TRBV3-1 (or the pseudogene TRBV3-2) to TRBJ2-1; weak D call: TRBD1 (5 bases). Trimming pared 0 bases from V and 6 bases from J, leaving 9 bases between. The CDR3 extends over 14 amino acids. The germline V gene has CDR1 LGHDT and CDR2 YNNKEL (reference sequence).

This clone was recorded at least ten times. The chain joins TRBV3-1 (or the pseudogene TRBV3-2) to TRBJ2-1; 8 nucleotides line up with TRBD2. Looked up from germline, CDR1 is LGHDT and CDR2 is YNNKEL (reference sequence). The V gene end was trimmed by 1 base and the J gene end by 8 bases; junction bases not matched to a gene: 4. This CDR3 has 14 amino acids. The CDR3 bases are TGTGCCAGCAGCCAAGCAAGCGGGAGTGATGAGCAGTTCTTC. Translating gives CASSQASGSDEQFF.

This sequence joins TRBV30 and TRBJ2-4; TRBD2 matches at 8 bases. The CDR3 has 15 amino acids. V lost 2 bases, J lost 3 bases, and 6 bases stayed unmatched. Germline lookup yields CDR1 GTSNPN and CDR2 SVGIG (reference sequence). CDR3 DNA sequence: TGTGCCTGGAGTCCGACGGGAGGGCTCAAAAACATTCAGTACTTC. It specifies CAWSPTGGLKNIQYF.

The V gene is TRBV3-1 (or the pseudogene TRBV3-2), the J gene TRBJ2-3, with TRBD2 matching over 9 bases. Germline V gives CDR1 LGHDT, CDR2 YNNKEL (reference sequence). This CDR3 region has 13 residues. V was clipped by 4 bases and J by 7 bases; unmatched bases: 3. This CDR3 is CASSPGLAYTQYF. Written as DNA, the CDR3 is TGTGCCAGCAGCCCCGGACTAGCGTATACGCAGTATTTT.

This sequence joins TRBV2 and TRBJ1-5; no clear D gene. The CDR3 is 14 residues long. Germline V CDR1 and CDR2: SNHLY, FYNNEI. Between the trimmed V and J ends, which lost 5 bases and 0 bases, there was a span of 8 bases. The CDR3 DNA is TGTGCCAGCAGTTACTCCCTTAGCAATCAGCCCCAGCATTTT. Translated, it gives CASSYSLSNQPQHF.

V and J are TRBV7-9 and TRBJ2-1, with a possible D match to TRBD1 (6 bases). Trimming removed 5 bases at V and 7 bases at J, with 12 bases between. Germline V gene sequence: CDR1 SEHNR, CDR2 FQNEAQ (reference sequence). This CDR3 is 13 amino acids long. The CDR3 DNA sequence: TGTGCCAGCAGCCCAAGGGGGTCGAATGAGCAGTTCTTC. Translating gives CASSPRGSNEQFF.

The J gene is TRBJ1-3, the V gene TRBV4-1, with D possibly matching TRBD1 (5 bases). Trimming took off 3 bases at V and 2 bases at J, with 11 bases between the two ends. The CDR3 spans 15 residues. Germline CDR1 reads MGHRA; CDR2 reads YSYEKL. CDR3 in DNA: TGCGCCAGCAGCCAGTTTGGGGGGACTGGAAACACCATATATTTT. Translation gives CASSQFGGTGNTIYF.

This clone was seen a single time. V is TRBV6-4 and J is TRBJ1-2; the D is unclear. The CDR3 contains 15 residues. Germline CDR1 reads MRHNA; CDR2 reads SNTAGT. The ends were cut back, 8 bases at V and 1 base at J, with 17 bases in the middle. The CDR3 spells CASREPTADNYGYTF. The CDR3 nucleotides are TGTGCCAGCCGGGAGCCAACGGCCGATAACTATGGCTACACCTTC.

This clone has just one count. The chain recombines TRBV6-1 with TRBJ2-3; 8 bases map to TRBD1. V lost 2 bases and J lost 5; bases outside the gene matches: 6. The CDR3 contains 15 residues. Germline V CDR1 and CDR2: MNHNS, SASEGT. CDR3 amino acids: CASSERAGGKDTQYF. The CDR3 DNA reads TGTGCCAGCAGTGAAAGGGCAGGGGGCAAAGATACGCAGTATTTT.

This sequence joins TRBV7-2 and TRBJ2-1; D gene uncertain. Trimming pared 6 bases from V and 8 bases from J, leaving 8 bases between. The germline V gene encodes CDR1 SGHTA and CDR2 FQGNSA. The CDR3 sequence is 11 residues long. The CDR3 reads CASSVVDEQFF. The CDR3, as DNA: TGTGCCAGCAGTGTTGTAGATGAGCAGTTCTTC.

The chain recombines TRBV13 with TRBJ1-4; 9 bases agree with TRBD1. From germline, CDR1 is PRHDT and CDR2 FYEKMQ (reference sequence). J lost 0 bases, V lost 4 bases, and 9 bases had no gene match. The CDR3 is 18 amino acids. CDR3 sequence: CASSSGGQGLATNEKLFF. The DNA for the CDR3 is TGTGCCAGCAGCTCGGGGGGACAGGGACTTGCAACTAATGAAAAACTGTTTTTT.

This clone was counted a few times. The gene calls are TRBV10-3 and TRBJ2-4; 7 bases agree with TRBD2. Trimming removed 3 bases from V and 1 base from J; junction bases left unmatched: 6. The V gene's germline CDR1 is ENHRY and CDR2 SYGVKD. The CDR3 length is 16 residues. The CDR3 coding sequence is TGTGCCATCAGTGACCCGACTAGCTCCGCCAAAAACATTCAGTACTTC. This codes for CAISDPTSSAKNIQYF.

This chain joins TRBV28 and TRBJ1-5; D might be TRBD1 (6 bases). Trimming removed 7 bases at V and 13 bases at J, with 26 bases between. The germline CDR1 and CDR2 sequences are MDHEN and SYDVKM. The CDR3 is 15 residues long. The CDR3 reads CASTETGRGRARQHF. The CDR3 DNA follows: TGTGCCAGCACCGAGACAGGCAGGGGTCGAGCCCGGCAGCATTTT.

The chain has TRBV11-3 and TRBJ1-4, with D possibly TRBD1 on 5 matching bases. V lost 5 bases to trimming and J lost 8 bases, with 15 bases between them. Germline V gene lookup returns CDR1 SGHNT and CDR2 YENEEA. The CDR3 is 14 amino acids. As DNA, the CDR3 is TGTGCCAGCAGCCGCGGGGGAGTGGAGGAAAAACTGTTTTTT. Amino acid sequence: CASSRGGVEEKLFF.

The DNA of the CDR3 is TGTGCCAGCAGTGAATTGGCCAGCTACACCTTC. This encodes CASSELASYTF. This chain links TRBV25-1 with TRBJ1-2; D gene uncertain. CDR1 and CDR2 from the germline V gene are MGHDK and SYGVNS. V lost 1 base, J lost 9 bases, and 6 bases lay in between. The CDR3 spans 11 residues.

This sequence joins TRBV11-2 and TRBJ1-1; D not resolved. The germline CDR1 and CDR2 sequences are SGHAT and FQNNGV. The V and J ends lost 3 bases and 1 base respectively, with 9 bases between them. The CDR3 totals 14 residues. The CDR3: CASSFSTGNTEAFF. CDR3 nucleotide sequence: TGTGCCAGCAGCTTTAGTACCGGGAACACTGAAGCTTTCTTT.